The 2 T cell receptor beta chains given below trace back to one sample, sequenced in a study of a mutant IDH1 vaccine in newly diagnosed glioma. Time point: week 35, safety follow-up. Each vaccine dose was 300 ug of mutant IDH1 20-mer peptide, with topical imiquimod. Data came from immunoSEQ multiplex PCR; TCRdb stores just in-frame clones and leaves some out. The table has about 32,000 clones, 70% to 85% seen once. Antigens of these TCRs are unknown. Sequencing was performed on PBMCs, taken from a glioma patient whose treatment included an IDH1 peptide vaccine. These receptors originate from a man aged 25 to 45 with glioma.

V gene TRBV7-2 combines with J gene TRBJ2-2; possibly TRBD1 or TRBD2 for D (5 bases each). V was cut by 1 base and J by 6 bases, with 6 bases left in between. The length of the CDR3 is 13 residues. Germline V gene data show CDR1 as SGHTA and CDR2 as FQGNSA. CDR3 sequence reads: CASSLGGAGELFF. CDR3 nucleotide sequence: TGTGCCAGCAGCTTAGGAGGGGCCGGGGAGCTGTTTTTT. Variable domain in full (rest from reference TRBV7-2 and TRBJ2-2): GAGVSQSPSNKVTEKGKDVELRCDPISGHTALYWYRQSLGQGLEFLIYFQGNSAPDKSGLPSDRFSAERTGGSVSTLTIQRTQQEDSAVYLCASSLGGAGELFFGEGSRLTVL.

Worth noting for this clone: A read error may produce the germline difference seen at one junction end. The chain combines TRBV19 with TRBJ2-4, with TRBD1 as a possible D gene (6 bases). The germline gives CDR1 LNHDA, CDR2 SQIVND (reference sequence). This CDR3 is built from 13 residues. The CDR3 loop reads CASSPTGGTQGHF. The CDR3, as DNA: TGTGCCAGTAGTCCCACCGGTGGGACGCAGGGGCACTTC.